The 26 T cell receptor beta chains below were found in one sample sequenced in a study of type 1 regulatory T cells. For these receptors, no antigen is known. TCRdb re-analysed the reads in MiXCR, keeping a single row per CDR3 protein. This table holds 60,000 to 70,000 distinct CDR3 sequences, about 48% found once. Specimen: cultured non-Tr1 T cells, either the whole culture or a sorted T cell fraction (not recorded which). The receptors stem from a human donor in good health.

This sequence joins TRBV12-3 or TRBV12-4 and TRBJ1-2, with 8 bases identical to TRBD1. CDR3 size: 14 residues. J gave up 4 bases and V 5 bases, and 6 bases lay outside the gene matches. The CDR3 here is CASSPGQGGYGYTF. For the CDR3, the DNA is TGTGCCAGCAGTCCCGGACAGGGAGGCTATGGCTACACCTTC.

This clonotype was recorded a few times. The rearrangement joins TRBV7-2 to TRBJ2-3, with D possibly being TRBD2 (5 bases). CDR3 length equals 13 residues. V dropped 7 bases and J dropped 2 bases, with 10 bases sitting between them. CDR1 is SGHTA and CDR2 is FQGNSA in the germline V gene. Written as DNA, the CDR3 is TGTGCCAGCAACAACCGGGACACAGATACGCAGTATTTT. Amino acid sequence: CASNNRDTDTQYF.

The chain combines TRBV6-5 with TRBJ1-4; D is uncertain. Germline values: CDR1 MNHEY, CDR2 SVGAGI. This CDR3 comprises 13 residues. V was cut by 5 bases and J by 5 bases, with 9 bases left in between. The CDR3 sequence: CASSGHLNEKLFF. The CDR3 coding sequence is TGTGCCAGCAGTGGCCACCTGAATGAAAAACTGTTTTTT.

This chain uses TRBV7-8 with TRBJ1-1; D gene ambiguous. V was shortened by 2 bases and J by 6 bases, with 13 bases between the two germline ends. The CDR3 extends over 14 amino acids. Germline V gives CDR1 SGHVS, CDR2 FQNEAQ. CDR3: CASSLLRVSPEAFF. CDR3 DNA: TGTGCCAGCAGCTTACTGCGTGTGTCCCCTGAAGCTTTCTTT.

This clonotype came up a few times. CDR3 protein: CASSSSGTLGEQYF. For the CDR3, the DNA is TGTGCCAGCAGTTCCTCCGGGACCCTGGGGGAGCAGTACTTC. This chain uses TRBV6-5 with TRBJ2-7; D tentatively reads TRBD1 or TRBD2 (5 bases each). Trimming stripped 4 bases from V and 7 bases from J, with 17 bases between. CDR3 length: 14 residues. Germline CDR1 and CDR2: MNHEY and SVGAGI.

This clonotype appeared a few times. The rearrangement links TRBV7-9 to TRBJ2-1; D unclear. This CDR3 has 11 amino acids. Germline V lookup: CDR1 SEHNR, CDR2 FQNEAQ (reference sequence). V lost 9 bases to trimming and J lost 7 bases, with 10 bases between them. The CDR3 sequence is CASPGPNEQFF. The CDR3 DNA sequence: TGTGCCAGTCCCGGACCAAATGAGCAGTTCTTC.

CDR3 loop: CASSPARIITGELFF. CDR3 DNA: TGTGCCAGCTCACCAGCCAGGATTATAACCGGGGAGCTGTTTTTT. V is TRBV18 and J is TRBJ2-2; D remains ambiguous. CDR1 is KGHSH, CDR2 LQKENI, per germline. The CDR3 covers 15 residues. Between the trimmed V and J ends, which lost 2 bases and 5 bases, there was a span of 12 bases.

The chain joins TRBV19 to TRBJ1-1, with D perhaps TRBD1 (6 bases). V lost 2 bases to trimming and J lost 4 bases, with 17 bases between them. Germline V gene sequence: CDR1 LNHDA, CDR2 SQIVND (reference sequence). This CDR3 contains 16 residues. CDR3 loop: CASSILHRDTITEAFF. The CDR3 DNA reads as TGTGCCAGTAGTATACTACACCGGGACACCATCACTGAAGCTTTCTTT.

The CDR3 loop is CASSPLQQSSSYEQYF. For the CDR3, the DNA is TGCGCCAGCAGCCCCTTACAGCAATCTAGCTCCTACGAGCAGTACTTC. This chain links TRBV5-1 with TRBJ2-7; D remains unclear. The CDR3 runs to 16 residues. V was shortened by 4 bases and J by 0 bases, with 17 bases between the two germline ends. Germline lookup yields CDR1 SGHRS and CDR2 YFSETQ.

In DNA form, the CDR3 reads TGTGCCAGCAGATCTCATAGCAATCAGCCCCAGCATTTT. This sequence encodes CASRSHSNQPQHF. The V and J genes are TRBV12-3 or TRBV12-4 and TRBJ1-5; D is unclear. The V end was cut by 6 bases, the J end by 0 bases, with 6 bases between. The CDR3 is made up of 13 amino acids.

V gene TRBV7-2 combines with J gene TRBJ2-4; D unresolved. CDR3 size: 16 residues. CDR1 SGHTA and CDR2 FQGNSA come from the germline V gene. The germline V and J ends were trimmed by 2 bases and 0 bases, with 11 bases remaining between them. The CDR3 loop is CASSLRPSLAKNIQYF. DNA for the CDR3: TGTGCCAGCAGCTTACGACCTTCTTTAGCCAAAAACATTCAGTACTTC.

The chain uses TRBV11-3 and TRBJ1-6; no clear D gene. The V end was cut by 5 bases, the J end by 8 bases, with 10 bases between. The CDR3 totals 13 residues. CDR1 is SGHNT and CDR2 is YENEEA in the germline V gene. CDR3 nucleotide sequence: TGTGCCAGCAGCCCGCGTCCGGATTCACCCCTCCACTTT. Translated: CASSPRPDSPLHF.

The sample holds one count of this clonotype. V and J are TRBV30 and TRBJ1-1; possible D gene TRBD1, 5 bases. The CDR3 runs 15 residues. With 0 bases removed from V and 0 bases from J, the gap between germline ends came to 11 bases. The germline V gene has CDR1 GTSNPN and CDR2 SVGIG (reference sequence). The CDR3 loop reads CAWSVGGVVNTEAFF. The CDR3 nucleotides are TGTGCCTGGAGTGTGGGAGGGGTGGTGAACACTGAAGCTTTCTTT.

This chain connects TRBV20-1 to TRBJ1-1, with D unresolved. The CDR3 totals 14 residues. V was trimmed by 5 bases and J by 1 base, leaving 14 bases between them. Germline V CDR1 and CDR2: DFQATT, SNEGSKA (reference sequence). The CDR3 spells CSAFPGSGNTEAFF. The CDR3 nucleotides are TGCAGTGCTTTCCCCGGGTCGGGGAACACTGAAGCTTTCTTT.

The V and J genes are TRBV4-1 and TRBJ1-6; tentatively, D is TRBD1 (6 bases). In germline, CDR1 is MGHRA, CDR2 YSYEKL. V was shortened by 1 base and J by 13 bases, with 20 bases between the two germline ends. CDR3 size: 16 residues. The CDR3 DNA follows: TGCGCCAGCAGCCAAGTGGACCGGGGGCCCAGCAGGCCCCTCCACTTT. Amino acids: CASSQVDRGPSRPLHF.

The chain employs TRBV6-2 or TRBV6-3 and TRBJ2-7; D ambiguous. CDR1 and CDR2 from the germline V gene are MNHEY and SVGEGT. V was pared by 0 bases and J by 7 bases, with 4 bases between. The CDR3 has 11 residues. The CDR3 DNA reads TGTGCCAGCAGTTACTCGAGGGAGCAGTACTTC. Its protein is CASSYSREQYF.

The chain has TRBV27 and TRBJ2-6, with D possibly being TRBD1 or TRBD2 (5 bases each). CDR1 and CDR2 from the germline V gene are MNHEY and SMNVEV (reference sequence). The V end lost 6 bases, the J end lost 1 base, and 16 bases lay between the germline ends. The CDR3 is 17 amino acids. The chain's CDR3 is CASRALGTGSGANVLTF. The DNA for the CDR3 is TGTGCCAGCAGGGCATTAGGGACGGGATCTGGGGCCAACGTCCTGACTTTC. Drawing the rest from reference TRBV27 and TRBJ2-6, the complete variable domain is EAQVTQNPRYLITVTGKKLTVTCSQNMNHEYMSWYRQDPGLGLRQIYYSMNVEVTDKGDVPEGYKVSRKEKRNFPLILESPSPNQTSLYFCASRALGTGSGANVLTFGAGSRLTVL.

V usage is TRBV18 and J usage is TRBJ2-1; D remains ambiguous. In germline, CDR1 is KGHSH, CDR2 LQKENI. Trimming cost V 3 bases and J 2 bases, with 17 bases left between them. The CDR3 totals 17 residues. The CDR3 region has the DNA TGTGCCAGCTCACCTTACCTACAGCCTTCCACCTACAATGAGCAGTTCTTC. It yields the protein CASSPYLQPSTYNEQFF. Together with reference TRBV18 and TRBJ2-1, the CDR3 gives the full variable domain: NAGVMQNPRHLVRRRGQEARLRCSPMKGHSHVYWYRQLPEEGLKFMVYLQKENIIDESGMPKERFSAEFPKEGPSILRIQQVVRGDSAAYFCASSPYLQPSTYNEQFFGPGTRLTVL.

This clonotype was found once. This chain links TRBV6-2 or TRBV6-3 with TRBJ1-3; TRBD1 aligns across 7 bases. This CDR3 spans 17 amino acids. V was pared by 6 bases and J by 3 bases, with 14 bases of the junction left unmatched. CDR1 MNHEY and CDR2 SVGEGT come from the germline V gene. The CDR3 DNA follows: TGTGCCAGCAGAAGGGTACAGGGGCCTCCAGATGGAAACACCATATATTTT. Translated: CASRRVQGPPDGNTIYF.

This clonotype was seen a single time. V and J are TRBV12-3 or TRBV12-4 and TRBJ1-5; D remains ambiguous. The CDR3 has 14 residues. Trimming left V 7 bases short and J 4 bases short, with 14 bases between. CDR3 DNA: TGTGCCAGCACCTCCGGACTGTTAAATCAGCCCCAGCATTTT. Its protein product is CASTSGLLNQPQHF.

This clonotype turned up a few times. This sequence joins TRBV3-1 and TRBJ1-1; no firm D call. Germline-derived CDR1 and CDR2 are LGHDT and YNNKEL (reference sequence). The CDR3 spans 11 residues. The V end lost 6 bases, the J end lost 8 bases, and 10 bases lay between the germline ends. CDR3 nucleotide sequence: TGTGCCAGCAGTCAACAGAGAGAAGCTTTCTTT. Protein: CASSQQREAFF.

This clonotype has only a few counts. V is TRBV7-9 and J is TRBJ2-5; 7 bases match TRBD1. Germline-derived CDR1 and CDR2 are SEHNR and FQNEAQ (reference sequence). Unmatched junction bases numbered 9, after V lost 5 bases and J lost 3 bases. CDR3 length: 15 residues. In nucleotides, the CDR3 is TGTGCCAGCAGCCCTCCCGGGACAGCCAAAGAGACCCAGTACTTC. Translating it yields CASSPPGTAKETQYF.

The rearrangement links TRBV29-1 to TRBJ1-1, with D perhaps matching TRBD1 (5 bases). The germline V and J ends were trimmed by 4 bases and 1 base, with 7 bases remaining between them. The CDR3 spans 12 residues. CDR1 and CDR2 (germline): SQVTM, ANQGSEA. CDR3 residues: CSVGGRNTEAFF. Written as DNA, the CDR3 is TGCAGCGTTGGGGGCCGGAACACTGAAGCTTTCTTT. Based on the CDR3 plus reference TRBV29-1 and TRBJ1-1, the full variable domain is SAVISQKPSRDICQRGTSLTIQCQVDSQVTMMFWYRQQPGQSLTLIATANQGSEATYESGFVIDKFPISRPNLTFSTLTVSNMSPEDSSIYLCSVGGRNTEAFFGQGTRLTVV.

The J gene is TRBJ2-1, the V gene TRBV4-3; 15 positions match TRBD2. The CDR3 contains 16 residues. The J segment lost 5 bases and the V segment lost 4 bases, leaving 3 bases of the junction unmatched. Germline lookup yields CDR1 LGHNA and CDR2 YSLEER. For the CDR3, the DNA is TGCGCCAGCAGCCTTGGGACTAGCGGGGGGAACAATGAGCAGTTCTTC. Its protein is CASSLGTSGGNNEQFF.

The chain uses TRBV2 and TRBJ2-2, with 9 bases aligning to TRBD2. V lost 6 bases to trimming and J lost 6 bases; unmatched junction nucleotides: 5. Germline V gene sequence: CDR1 SNHLY, CDR2 FYNNEI. There are 14 residues in the CDR3. The chain's CDR3 is CASRPTSGAGELFF. CDR3 in DNA: TGTGCCAGCAGACCGACTAGCGGAGCCGGGGAGCTGTTTTTT.

The chain carries TRBV2 and TRBJ2-7, with unresolved D. CDR3 length equals 12 residues. Germline values: CDR1 SNHLY, CDR2 FYNNEI. Trimming stripped 8 bases from V and 2 bases from J, with 10 bases between. Here the CDR3 DNA reads TGTGCCAGCTCCCAGAGGCCCTACGAGCAGTACTTC. As protein: CASSQRPYEQYF.